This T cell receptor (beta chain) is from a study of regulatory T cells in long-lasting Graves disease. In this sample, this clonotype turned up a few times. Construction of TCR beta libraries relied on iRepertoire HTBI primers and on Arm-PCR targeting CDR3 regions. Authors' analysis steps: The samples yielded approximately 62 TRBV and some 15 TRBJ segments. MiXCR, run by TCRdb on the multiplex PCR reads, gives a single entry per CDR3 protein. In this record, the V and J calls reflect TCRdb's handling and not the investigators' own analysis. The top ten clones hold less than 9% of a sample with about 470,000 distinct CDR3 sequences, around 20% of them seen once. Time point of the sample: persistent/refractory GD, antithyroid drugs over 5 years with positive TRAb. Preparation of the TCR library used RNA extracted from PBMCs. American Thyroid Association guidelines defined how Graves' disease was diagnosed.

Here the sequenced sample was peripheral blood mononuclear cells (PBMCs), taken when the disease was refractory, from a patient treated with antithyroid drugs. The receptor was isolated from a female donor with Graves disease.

CDR3 nucleotides: TGTGCCTCACAGGGAGCCTCCTACGAGCAGTACTTC. Its translation is CASQGASYEQYF. The chain links TRBV6-1 to TRBJ2-7, with D possibly matching TRBD1 (6 bases). CDR1 and CDR2 (germline): MNHNS, SASEGT. The CDR3 extends over 12 amino acids. The V end lost 11 bases, the J end lost 0 bases, and 11 bases lay between the germline ends.